This TCR beta chain was sequenced during a study of blood T cell repertoires in COVID-19. Here immunoSEQ multiplex PCR was the method, and the copy in TCRdb shows in-frame clones only, minus some. The table shows 50,000 to 60,000 clones, with 88% occurring only once. The germline gives CDR1 SGHTA, CDR2 FQGTGA. After removal of 3 bases from V and 1 base from J, the junction contained 4 bases not matched to a gene. The CDR3 is made up of 16 amino acids. This rearrangement joins TRBV7-3 to TRBJ2-7; TRBD2 matches at 12 bases. Sequencing input: peripheral blood. This TCR was recovered from a man in his fifties or sixties with active COVID-19. The CDR3 sequence is CASSLTGLAGSYEQYF. The DNA for the CDR3 is TGTGCCAGCAGCTTGACGGGACTAGCGGGTTCCTACGAGCAGTACTTC.